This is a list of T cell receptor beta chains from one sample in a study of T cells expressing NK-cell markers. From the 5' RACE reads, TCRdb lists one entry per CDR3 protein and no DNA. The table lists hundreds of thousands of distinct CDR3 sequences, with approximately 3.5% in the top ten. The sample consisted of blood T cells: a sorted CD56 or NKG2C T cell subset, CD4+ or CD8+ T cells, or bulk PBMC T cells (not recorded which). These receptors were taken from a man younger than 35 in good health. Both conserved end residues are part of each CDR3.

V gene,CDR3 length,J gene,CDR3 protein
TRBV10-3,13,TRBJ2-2,CAITSQGTGELFF
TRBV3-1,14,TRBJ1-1,CASSPNRGSTEAFF
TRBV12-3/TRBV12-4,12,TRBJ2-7,CASSLHSGEQYF
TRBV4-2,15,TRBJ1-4,CASSQVGTKNEKLFF
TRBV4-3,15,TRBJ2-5,CASSQDASGVETQYF
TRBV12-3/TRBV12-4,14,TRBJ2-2,CASSFNSEGRELFF
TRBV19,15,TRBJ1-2,CASTPVGVLGSGYTF
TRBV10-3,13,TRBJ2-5,CAISEAWEETQYF
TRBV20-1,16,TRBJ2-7,CSARTSGRANSYEQYF
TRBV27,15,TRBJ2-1,CASSLPTTGMNEQFF
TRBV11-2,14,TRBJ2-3,CASTPGLRGDTQYF
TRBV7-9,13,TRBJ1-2,CASSLGTINGYTF
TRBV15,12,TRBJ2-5,CATGPGQETQYF
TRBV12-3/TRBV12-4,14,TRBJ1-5,CASSWPERNQPQHF
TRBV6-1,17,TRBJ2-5,CASSVSIGTGREETQYF
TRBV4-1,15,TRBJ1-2,CASSQDQGTGWGYTF
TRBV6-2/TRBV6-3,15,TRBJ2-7,CASSYSPGMSNEQYF
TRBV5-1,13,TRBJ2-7,CASSGDRGNEQYF
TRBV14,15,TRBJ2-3,CASSHPGPSTDTQYF
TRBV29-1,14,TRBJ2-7,CSVAQGAGAYEQYF
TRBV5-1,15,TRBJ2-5,CASSLGGTAQETQYF
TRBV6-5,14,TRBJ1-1,CASSYSGGIGEAFF
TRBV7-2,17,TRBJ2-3,CASSFRSGRGNTDTQYF
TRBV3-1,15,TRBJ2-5,CASSQGTVSKETQYF
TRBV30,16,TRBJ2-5,CAWSVVGRSGVETQYF
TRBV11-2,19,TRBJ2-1,CASSQESMTTWRGYNEQFF
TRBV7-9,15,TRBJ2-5,CASSLGKGVQETQYF
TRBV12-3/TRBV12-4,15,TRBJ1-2,CASSDGTGVSGGYTF
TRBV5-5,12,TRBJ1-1,CASSSSGVLAFF
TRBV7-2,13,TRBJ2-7,CASRPAATYEQYF
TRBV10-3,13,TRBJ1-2,CAISPGGNYGYTF
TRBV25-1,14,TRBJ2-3,CASLPGASTDTQYF
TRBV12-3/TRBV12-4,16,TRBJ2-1,CASKFRAGGPYNEQFF
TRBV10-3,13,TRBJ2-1,CVTGASNHNEQFF
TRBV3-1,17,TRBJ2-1,CASSQDRLARRYNEQFF
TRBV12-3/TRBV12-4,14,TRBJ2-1,CASGDGLLFNEQFF
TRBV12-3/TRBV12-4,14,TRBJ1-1,CASSLGQGRTEAFF
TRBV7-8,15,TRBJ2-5,CASSLTGGTQETQYF
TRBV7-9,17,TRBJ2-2,CASSPFGLAGATGELFF
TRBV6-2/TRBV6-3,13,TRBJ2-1,CATGTGTPNEQFF
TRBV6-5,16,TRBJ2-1,CATLLRMAGGLNEQFF
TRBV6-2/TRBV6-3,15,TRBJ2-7,CASSYAAESSYEQYF
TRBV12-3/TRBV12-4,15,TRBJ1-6,CASSLNGQANSPLHF
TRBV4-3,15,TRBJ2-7,CASSQDGTPLYEQYF
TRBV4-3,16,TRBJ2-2,CASSQFPSGITGELFF
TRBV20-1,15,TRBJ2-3,CSARDGSRPTDTQYF
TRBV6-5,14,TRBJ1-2,CASSYSQGNGGYTF
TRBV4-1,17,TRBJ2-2,CASSQLDRGRFTGELFF
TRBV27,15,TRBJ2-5,CASSFLGGDQETQYF
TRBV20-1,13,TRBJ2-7,CSARGRSSYEQYF
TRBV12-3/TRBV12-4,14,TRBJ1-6,CASSYGGMNSPLHF
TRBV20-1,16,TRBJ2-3,CSARAYSRDYTDTQYF
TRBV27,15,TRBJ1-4,CASSLFGTPNEKLFF
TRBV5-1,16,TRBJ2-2,CASSARSMGNTGELFF
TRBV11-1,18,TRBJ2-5,CASSPVKRTSGRGETQYF
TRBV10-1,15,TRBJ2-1,CASSRTSGSPNEQFF
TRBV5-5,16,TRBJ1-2,CASSRRDREDNYGYTF